A single sample is the source of the 4 T cell receptor beta chains below, sequenced in a study of blood T cell repertoires in COVID-19. TCRdb's copy holds only in-frame clones and misses some; the assay was immunoSEQ multiplex PCR. This table has around 130,000 clones, around 82% appearing once. The sequenced sample consisted of peripheral blood. The receptors shown here come from a human donor in a cohort sampled during active COVID-19.

The chain employs TRBV10-3 and TRBJ2-1; maybe TRBD2 (6 bases). The CDR3 totals 14 residues. Germline V gene sequence: CDR1 ENHRY, CDR2 SYGVKD. V was pared by 3 bases and J by 7 bases, with 13 bases between. The CDR3 spells CAISDGGIGNEQFF. The CDR3 bases are TGTGCCATCAGTGATGGGGGGATTGGGAATGAGCAGTTCTTC.

The rearrangement links TRBV12-3 or TRBV12-4 to TRBJ2-3; TRBD2 matches at 10 bases. The CDR3 has 13 amino acids. Unmatched junction bases numbered 3, after V lost 7 bases and J lost 5 bases. The CDR3 loop reads CASNLAGVDTQYF. Here the CDR3 DNA reads TGTGCCAGCAACCTAGCGGGGGTAGATACGCAGTATTTT.

J is TRBJ2-7 and V is TRBV4-2; 10 bases align to TRBD2. The V segment lost 9 bases and the J segment 7 bases; nucleotides outside the gene matches: 9. This CDR3 spans 13 amino acids. The germline V gene has CDR1 LGHNA and CDR2 YNFKEQ. Here the CDR3 reads CASRSGGSEEQYF. The CDR3 bases are TGTGCCAGTCGTAGCGGGGGGTCTGAAGAGCAGTACTTC.

This clone showed up many times. The chain is built from TRBV5-4 and TRBJ1-3; TRBD1 aligns across 7 bases. There are 15 residues in the CDR3. With 4 bases clipped from V and 4 bases from J, the junction kept 8 bases outside the gene matches. Per germline, CDR1 SGHNT and CDR2 YYREEE (reference sequence). DNA of the CDR3: TGTGCCAGCAGCCACACAGGGGCTAGGGGAAACACCATATATTTT. The encoded protein is CASSHTGARGNTIYF.